Shown below are 20 T cell receptor beta chains from a single sample sequenced in a study of T cells after yellow fever vaccination (dated by TCRdb to the late 2010s). Per the publication, the treatment or condition label means: live attenuated yellow fever vaccine strain. Library generation was performed with 5' RACE. Instrument used: Illumina HiSeq 2500. In-frame beta chains were kept once TCRdb had trimmed the public reads at Q25 with fastp and called clones with MiXCR. CDR3 protein duplicates are merged, each entry listing the most common genes and DNA. A total of hundreds of thousands of distinct CDR3 sequences appear in this sample, about a fifth of them only once. Roughly a sixth of the sample is in the top ten clones. The sequenced sample was PBMCs, obtained about 20 days after the first yellow fever vaccination. The receptors were sampled from a man younger than 35 who received the YFV17D yellow fever vaccine.

This clonotype was counted between two and nine times. V gene TRBV5-1 combines with J gene TRBJ1-1; the D is unclear. Trimming took 1 base from V and 0 from J, leaving 13 bases between them. The CDR3 has 16 amino acids. Germline V gene data show CDR1 as SGHRS and CDR2 as YFSETQ. CDR3 nucleotides: TGCGCCAGCAGCTTGTTCGGCAGCTTCATGAACACTGAAGCTTTCTTT. It specifies CASSLFGSFMNTEAFF.

This clonotype was picked up a small number of times. The rearrangement joins TRBV7-9 to TRBJ1-2; weak D call: TRBD1 (6 bases). The germline V gene has CDR1 SEHNR and CDR2 FQNEAQ (reference sequence). The CDR3 totals 15 residues. Deletions cut 5 bases from V and 4 bases from J, with 17 bases between. The CDR3 spells CASSHPLTGPYGYTF. CDR3 DNA: TGTGCCAGCAGCCACCCCCTTACAGGGCCCTATGGCTACACCTTC.

The rearrangement joins TRBV18 to TRBJ2-1, with 9 bases matching TRBD2. The CDR3 consists of 15 residues. V lost 3 bases to trimming and J lost 5 bases; unmatched junction nucleotides: 5. CDR1 and CDR2 from the germline V gene are KGHSH and LQKENI. DNA for the CDR3: TGTGCCAGCTCACCTTCGCGGGGGGGGAACAATGAGCAGTTCTTC. Its translation: CASSPSRGGNNEQFF. The full variable domain, rest sourced from reference TRBV18 and TRBJ2-1, is NAGVMQNPRHLVRRRGQEARLRCSPMKGHSHVYWYRQLPEEGLKFMVYLQKENIIDESGMPKERFSAEFPKEGPSILRIQQVVRGDSAAYFCASSPSRGGNNEQFFGPGTRLTVL.

The rearrangement uses TRBV5-6 and TRBJ2-1; 8 bases align to TRBD2. There are 17 residues in the CDR3. Trimming removed 4 bases from V and 5 bases from J; junction bases left unmatched: 14. Germline assignment: CDR1 SGHDT and CDR2 YYEEEE. CDR3 sequence reads: CASSLSSGGVTHNEQFF. The CDR3 nucleotides are TGTGCCAGCAGCCTATCCTCGGGGGGGGTAACCCACAATGAGCAGTTCTTC.

This clonotype was seen a few times. The genes are TRBV20-1 and TRBJ2-4; D assignment may be TRBD1 or TRBD2 (5 bases each). V was shortened by 4 bases and J by 3 bases, with 16 bases between the two germline ends. Germline lookup yields CDR1 DFQATT and CDR2 SNEGSKA (reference sequence). The CDR3 totals 15 residues. The CDR3 coding sequence is TGCAGTGCTATCGGCAGGGAGAGTTTCAAAAACATTCAGTACTTC. Residues: CSAIGRESFKNIQYF.

In this sample, this clonotype turned up a few times. The rearrangement links TRBV2 to TRBJ2-5; 13 nucleotides align to TRBD2. The CDR3 length is 13 residues. Losses at the gene ends were 8 bases for V and 5 bases for J; bases not matched to a gene: 2. CDR1 is SNHLY, CDR2 FYNNEI, per germline. The CDR3 region has the DNA TGTGCCAGCGGGGGACTAGCGGGGGAGACCCAGTACTTC. This gives the protein CASGGLAGETQYF.

The rearrangement uses TRBV20-1 and TRBJ2-5; 8 bases map to TRBD2. CDR3 length: 14 residues. J was trimmed by 2 bases and V by 5 bases; bases with no gene match: 7. Germline CDR1 reads DFQATT; CDR2 reads SNEGSKA (reference sequence). CDR3 sequence (DNA): TGCAGTGCTTACTTGACTAGCGCTCAAGAGACCCAGTACTTC. Protein sequence: CSAYLTSAQETQYF.

The chain recombines TRBV5-4 with TRBJ2-5; 10 nucleotides line up with TRBD2. After removal of 2 bases from V and 4 bases from J, the junction contained 5 bases not matched to a gene. Per the germline V gene, CDR1 is SGHNT and CDR2 is YYREEE (reference sequence). The CDR3 runs to 15 residues. The CDR3 spells CASSFSLAGGETQYF. The CDR3 bases are TGTGCCAGCAGCTTCTCCTTAGCGGGGGGAGAGACCCAGTACTTC.

The chain uses TRBV9 and TRBJ1-5, with D maybe TRBD1 (6 bases). The V end was cut by 0 bases, the J end by 5 bases, with 21 bases between. The CDR3 covers 18 residues. CDR1 and CDR2 from the germline V gene are SGDLS and YYNGEE. The CDR3 region is CASSVEGHRVKCDQPQHF. CDR3 bases: TGTGCCAGCAGCGTAGAAGGTCACAGGGTAAAATGTGATCAGCCCCAGCATTTT. Filled out from reference TRBV9 and TRBJ1-5, the complete variable domain reads DSGVTQTPKHLITATGQRVTLRCSPRSGDLSVYWYQQSLDQGLQFLIQYYNGEERAKGNILERFSAQQFPDLHSELNLSSLELGDSALYFCASSVEGHRVKCDQPQHFGDGTRLSIL.

This clonotype was seen a few times. The V call is TRBV7-9, the J call TRBJ1-1; D gene ambiguous. The V gene lost 5 bases and the J gene lost 1 base, with 14 bases spanning the gap. The CDR3 consists of 15 residues. Germline V CDR1 and CDR2: SEHNR, FQNEAQ (reference sequence). The chain's CDR3 is CASSHIPDQNTEAFF. The CDR3 DNA reads TGTGCCAGCAGCCATATTCCGGACCAGAACACTGAAGCTTTCTTT.

This clonotype has only a few counts. J is TRBJ1-2 and V is TRBV20-1, with D maybe TRBD1 (5 bases). The length of the CDR3 is 13 residues. Trimming took 5 bases from V and 1 from J, leaving 11 bases between them. Per the germline V gene, CDR1 is DFQATT and CDR2 is SNEGSKA (reference sequence). CDR3 nucleotides: TGCAGTGCTCTACCGAGGGGTAACTATGGCTACACCTTC. This translates into CSALPRGNYGYTF.

V usage is TRBV12-3 or TRBV12-4 and J usage is TRBJ1-1, with D possibly being TRBD1 (5 bases). This CDR3 contains 13 residues. V was pared by 3 bases and J by 4 bases, with 9 bases between. CDR3 sequence reads: CASSFQGSTEAFF. The CDR3 nucleotides read TGTGCCAGCAGTTTTCAGGGATCCACTGAAGCTTTCTTT.

In its sample, this clonotype was seen many times. CDR3: CASSQDGRVSFF. DNA for the CDR3: TGCGCCAGCAGCCAAGATGGGAGGGTATCTTTCTTT. The chain has TRBV4-1 and TRBJ1-1; D is uncertain. This CDR3 has 12 residues. V was clipped by 0 bases and J by 12 bases, with 11 bases between them. CDR1 and CDR2 from the germline V gene are MGHRA and YSYEKL.

There are a few counts of this clonotype. The rearrangement joins TRBV6-2 or TRBV6-3 to TRBJ1-5; D ambiguous. Deletions cut 6 bases from V and 4 bases from J, with 10 bases between. The CDR3 contains 13 residues. Germline CDR1 reads MNHEY; CDR2 reads SVGEGT. The CDR3 nucleotides read TGTGCCAGCAGCTATTACGGAAATCAGCCCCAGCATTTT. Protein sequence: CASSYYGNQPQHF.

V gene TRBV10-3 combines with J gene TRBJ1-2; D call uncertain. The V gene lost 0 bases and the J gene lost 2 bases, with 13 bases spanning the gap. The germline V gene encodes CDR1 ENHRY and CDR2 SYGVKD. This CDR3 is 16 amino acids long. CDR3 DNA sequence: TGTGCCATCAGTGAGTCGTCGGCAGAACTCAACTATGGCTACACCTTC. This translates into CAISESSAELNYGYTF.

This chain uses TRBV18 with TRBJ2-7, with D possibly being TRBD2 (6 bases). Trimming left V 2 bases short and J 0 bases short, with 11 bases between. The CDR3 has 15 amino acids. Germline assignment: CDR1 KGHSH and CDR2 LQKENI. CDR3 nucleotide sequence: TGTGCCAGCTCACCAGCGGGACGGAGCTCCTACGAGCAGTACGTC. Its protein is CASSPAGRSSYEQYV.

This clonotype came up many times. The chain has TRBV5-1 and TRBJ2-2; D is ambiguous. The CDR3 spans 14 residues. Trimming took 4 bases from V and 2 from J, leaving 9 bases between them. Germline lookup yields CDR1 SGHRS and CDR2 YFSETQ. The CDR3 sequence: CASSTSANTGELFF. The DNA for the CDR3 is TGCGCCAGCAGCACATCGGCCAACACCGGGGAGCTGTTTTTT.

The sample holds many counts of this clonotype. The rearrangement uses TRBV7-9 and TRBJ1-3; no firm D call. V lost 4 bases, J lost 4 bases, and 5 bases lay in between. The CDR3 runs 12 residues. In germline, CDR1 is SEHNR, CDR2 FQNEAQ (reference sequence). The CDR3 reads CASSSQGNTIYF. In nucleotides, the CDR3 is TGTGCCAGCAGCTCCCAGGGAAACACCATATATTTT.

The chain combines TRBV5-1 with TRBJ2-2; D is unclear. The CDR3 totals 14 residues. V lost 2 bases, J lost 7 bases, and 12 bases lay in between. The germline CDR1 and CDR2 sequences are SGHRS and YFSETQ. DNA for the CDR3: TGCGCCAGCAGCTTCTCAGCCCGCGACGGGGAGCTGTTTTTT. Translated, it gives CASSFSARDGELFF.

The CDR3 loop is CAWSRPGLDSYNEQFF. DNA for the CDR3: TGTGCCTGGAGCAGACCGGGACTAGACTCCTACAATGAGCAGTTCTTC. The rearrangement joins TRBV30 to TRBJ2-1, with 8 bases aligning to TRBD2. V trimming: 3 bases; J trimming: 0 bases; junction bases outside the gene matches: 7. The CDR3 is 16 residues long. The germline CDR1 and CDR2 sequences are GTSNPN and SVGIG (reference sequence).